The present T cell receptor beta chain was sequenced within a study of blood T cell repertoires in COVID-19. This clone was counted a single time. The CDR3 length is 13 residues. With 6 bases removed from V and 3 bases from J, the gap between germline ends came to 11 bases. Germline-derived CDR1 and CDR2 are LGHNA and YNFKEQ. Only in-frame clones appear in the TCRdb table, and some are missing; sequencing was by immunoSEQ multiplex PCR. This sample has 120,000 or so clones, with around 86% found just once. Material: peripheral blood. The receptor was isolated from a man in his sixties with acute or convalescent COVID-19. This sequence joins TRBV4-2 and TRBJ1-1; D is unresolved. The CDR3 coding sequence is TGTGCCAGCAGTCCCGATGAGTACACTGAAGCTTTCTTT. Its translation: CASSPDEYTEAFF.